The 27 T cell receptor beta chains listed next were all sequenced from one sample in a study of blood T cells in healthy people across ages. Primed by a sample-barcoded 5' primer and a J-beta primer mix, a second PCR proceeded for about 6 to 11 cycles. MiXCR, run by TCRdb on the 5' RACE reads, gives a single entry per CDR3 protein. The profile shows 2 million or so distinct CDR3 sequences, 49% of them singletons. The sample was blood. The receptors come from a woman aged 35 to 49 in good health.

The V call is TRBV5-1, the J call TRBJ1-2; D not certain. The CDR3 totals 12 residues. CDR1 is SGHRS, CDR2 YFSETQ, per germline. V was clipped by 2 bases and J by 7 bases, with 9 bases between them. As DNA, the CDR3 is TGCGCCAGCAGCTTTGAAGGTGGTGGCTACACCTTC. This encodes CASSFEGGGYTF.

The CDR3 sequence is CASSLRGRSDEQYF. In DNA, the CDR3 is TGTGCCAGCAGCTTACGAGGGAGGTCAGACGAGCAGTACTTC. The chain employs TRBV11-3 and TRBJ2-5; D is possibly TRBD2 (6 bases). Gene TRBJ2-7 matches the end of the DNA better, so the J call may be wrong. This CDR3 is 14 amino acids long. The germline V gene encodes CDR1 SGHNT and CDR2 YENEEA.

The V and J genes are TRBV4-2 and TRBJ2-5; the D gene could be TRBD1 or TRBD2 (5 bases each). Between the trimmed V and J ends, which lost 4 bases and 4 bases, there was a span of 22 bases. Per the germline V gene, CDR1 is LGHNA and CDR2 is YNFKEQ. The length of the CDR3 is 17 residues. The CDR3 sequence: CASSPNEVGEERETQYF. The CDR3 coding sequence is TGTGCCAGCAGCCCGAACGAGGTGGGGGAAGAAAGAGAGACCCAGTACTTC.

A few counts support this clonotype. The V and J genes are TRBV2 and TRBJ2-5; 11 bases are shared with TRBD1. V shed 8 bases and J 2 bases; nucleotides not matched to a gene: 7. CDR1 is SNHLY and CDR2 is FYNNEI in the germline V gene. The CDR3 extends over 15 amino acids. CDR3 DNA: TGTGCCAGCCGGACAGGGGGCGCGGGGCAAGAGACCCAGTACTTC. The encoded protein is CASRTGGAGQETQYF.

The chain couples TRBV18 to TRBJ1-5; D gene uncertain. Germline assignment: CDR1 KGHSH and CDR2 LQKENI. Trimming removed 5 bases from V and 9 bases from J, with 20 bases in between. This CDR3 has 15 residues. The CDR3: CASSRNWVLDWPQHF. Written as DNA, the CDR3 is TGTGCCAGCTCAAGGAACTGGGTCCTGGATTGGCCCCAGCATTTT. The full variable domain, in which reference TRBV18 and TRBJ1-5 provide the parts outside the CDR3, is NAGVMQNPRHLVRRRGQEARLRCSPMKGHSHVYWYRQLPEEGLKFMVYLQKENIIDESGMPKERFSAEFPKEGPSILRIQQVVRGDSAAYFCASSRNWVLDWPQHFGDGTRLSIL.

J is TRBJ2-7 and V is TRBV4-1, with D tentatively TRBD1 (6 bases). Germline V lookup: CDR1 MGHRA, CDR2 YSYEKL. Trimming shortened V by 5 bases and J by 7 bases, and 21 bases separated the two germline ends. The CDR3 has 15 amino acids. CDR3 nucleotides: TGCGCCAGCAGCGAGACGACAGGATCCAGTTTGGAGCAGTACTTC. It encodes CASSETTGSSLEQYF.

V usage is TRBV7-3 and J usage is TRBJ2-5; 7 bases line up with TRBD2. Germline loops: CDR1 SGHTA, CDR2 FQGTGA. The ends lost 3 bases at V and 4 bases at J; junction bases unmatched: 11. This CDR3 comprises 16 residues. CDR3 region: CASSFPSGNLGETQYF. In nucleotides, the CDR3 is TGTGCCAGCAGCTTCCCTAGCGGCAATCTAGGAGAGACCCAGTACTTC.

J is TRBJ2-5 and V is TRBV25-1, with no clear D. V shed 3 bases and J shed 11 bases, with 16 bases lying between them. This CDR3 spans 13 amino acids. Germline CDR1 and CDR2: MGHDK and SYGVNS. Here the CDR3 reads CASSDISYNEQYF. The CDR3, as DNA: TGTGCCAGCAGTGATATCTCGTACAATGAGCAGTACTTC.

The J gene is TRBJ2-1, the V gene TRBV7-2; 10 nucleotides agree with TRBD1. The V segment lost 1 base and the J segment 3 bases; nucleotides outside the gene matches: 3. CDR1 and CDR2 (germline): SGHTA, FQGNSA. This CDR3 comprises 16 residues. The CDR3 DNA reads TGTGCCAGCAGCTTAGTCAGGGACAGGGGCTACAATGAGCAGTTCTTC. Amino acid sequence: CASSLVRDRGYNEQFF.

This chain uses TRBV27 with TRBJ2-7; 12 bases map to TRBD2. The CDR3 contains 18 residues. The trim removed 0 bases at V and 4 bases at J, leaving 10 bases unmatched. Germline V gene data show CDR1 as MNHEY and CDR2 as SMNVEV (reference sequence). Here the CDR3 reads CASSLSFLTSGGIYEQYF. DNA of the CDR3: TGTGCCAGCAGTTTATCCTTCCTGACTAGCGGGGGAATATACGAGCAGTACTTC.

The genes are TRBV14 and TRBJ1-6; TRBD1 agrees at 7 bases. The CDR3 is 15 residues long. V was pared by 3 bases and J by 14 bases, with 13 bases of the junction left unmatched. The germline CDR1 and CDR2 sequences are SGHDN and FVKESK. The CDR3 bases are TGTGCCAGCAGCCAGATTGACAGGGATATAGGGACCCTCCACTTT. Translating it yields CASSQIDRDIGTLHF.

The J gene is TRBJ2-7, the V gene TRBV3-1, with TRBD1 as a possible D gene (5 bases). Deletions cut 3 bases from V and 7 bases from J, with 25 bases between. Germline CDR1 LGHDT, CDR2 YNNKEL (reference sequence). This CDR3 region has 17 residues. CDR3 loop: CASSQGRRTWSYNEQYF. CDR3 DNA sequence: TGTGCCAGCAGCCAGGGGCGGCGGACGTGGTCCTACAATGAGCAGTACTTC.

The chain recombines TRBV5-1 with TRBJ1-1, with TRBD1 identical over 8 bases. The trim removed 10 bases at V and 9 bases at J, leaving 14 bases unmatched. CDR1 is SGHRS, CDR2 YFSETQ, per germline. The CDR3 contains 13 residues. DNA for the CDR3: TGCGCCGCCCGGACAGGGTACGATGGGAAAGCTTTCTTT. Protein: CAARTGYDGKAFF.

The chain carries TRBV5-1 and TRBJ2-1; 7 bases agree with TRBD2. V lost 4 bases, J lost 7 bases, and 11 bases stayed unmatched. The germline V gene has CDR1 SGHRS and CDR2 YFSETQ. This CDR3 has 15 residues. CDR3 region: CASSRTAGVGNEQFF. Written as DNA, the CDR3 is TGCGCCAGCAGCCGGACGGCGGGGGTAGGGAATGAGCAGTTCTTC.

This clonotype came up a few times. The genes are TRBV7-9 and TRBJ2-3, with 7 bases identical to TRBD1. The CDR3 is made up of 14 amino acids. Germline V gene lookup returns CDR1 SEHNR and CDR2 FQNEAQ (reference sequence). Unmatched junction bases numbered 1, after V lost 2 bases and J lost 2 bases. The CDR3 DNA is TGTGCCAGCAGCTTACAGGGGGACACAGATACGCAGTATTTT. This gives the protein CASSLQGDTDTQYF. Variable domain in full (rest from reference TRBV7-9 and TRBJ2-3): DTGVSQNPRHKITKRGQNVTFRCDPISEHNRLYWYRQTLGQGPEFLTYFQNEAQLEKSRLLSDRFSAERPKGSFSTLEIQRTEQGDSAMYLCASSLQGDTDTQYFGPGTRLTVL.

V and J are TRBV7-8 and TRBJ2-5, with a tentative D call TRBD2 (6 bases). The CDR3 length is 14 residues. V gave up 5 bases and J gave up 5 bases, with 15 bases separating them. CDR1 is SGHVS and CDR2 is FQNEAQ in the germline V gene. CDR3 region: CASSPPGDGETQYF. CDR3 DNA sequence: TGTGCCAGCAGCCCTCCGGGGGACGGGGAGACCCAGTACTTC.

J is TRBJ2-3 and V is TRBV28; D call uncertain. V lost 5 bases and J lost 1, with 13 bases in between. CDR1 and CDR2 (germline): MDHEN, SYDVKM. The CDR3 totals 15 residues. CDR3 in DNA: TGTGCCAGCAGTCCCCAGGTGGCTGGCACAGATACGCAGTATTTT. Its translation is CASSPQVAGTDTQYF.

The chain carries TRBV7-2 and TRBJ2-7; perhaps TRBD1 as D (5 bases). The CDR3 is 17 residues long. Germline V lookup: CDR1 SGHTA, CDR2 FQGNSA. The V and J ends lost 4 bases and 3 bases respectively, with 22 bases between them. DNA of the CDR3: TGTGCCAGCAGCTCACCTACAGGATGGGGTCCCCACTACGAGCAGTACTTC. The encoded protein is CASSSPTGWGPHYEQYF.

V and J are TRBV24-1 and TRBJ2-4; D is unresolved. Germline V gene sequence: CDR1 KGHDR, CDR2 SFDVKD. The CDR3 is made up of 15 amino acids. Trimming removed 2 bases from V and 3 bases from J, with 10 bases in between. CDR3 amino acids: CATSDYAPDKNIQYF. As DNA, the CDR3 is TGTGCCACCAGTGATTACGCCCCGGACAAAAACATTCAGTACTTC.

A few counts support this clonotype. The J gene is TRBJ1-1, the V gene TRBV7-2; D is perhaps TRBD1 (5 bases). This CDR3 has 15 amino acids. From germline, CDR1 is SGHTA and CDR2 FQGNSA. With 2 bases removed from V and 1 base from J, the gap between germline ends came to 11 bases. The CDR3 here is CASSLKQASNTEAFF. As DNA, the CDR3 is TGTGCCAGCAGCTTAAAACAGGCTTCGAACACTGAAGCTTTCTTT. Together with reference TRBV7-2 and TRBJ1-1, the CDR3 gives the full variable domain: GAGVSQSPSNKVTEKGKDVELRCDPISGHTALYWYRQSLGQGLEFLIYFQGNSAPDKSGLPSDRFSAERTGGSVSTLTIQRTQQEDSAVYLCASSLKQASNTEAFFGQGTRLTVV.

In its sample, this clonotype was seen a few times. The chain combines TRBV28 with TRBJ1-5; possible D gene TRBD1, 6 bases. Trimming removed 6 bases at V and 7 bases at J, with 10 bases between. CDR1 and CDR2 from the germline V gene are MDHEN and SYDVKM. CDR3 length: 12 amino acids. The CDR3: CASRNQGQPQHF. The CDR3 DNA reads TGTGCCAGCAGGAACCAGGGGCAGCCCCAGCATTTT. Based on the CDR3 plus reference TRBV28 and TRBJ1-5, the full variable domain is DVKVTQSSRYLVKRTGEKVFLECVQDMDHENMFWYRQDPGLGLRLIYFSYDVKMKEKGDIPEGYSVSREKKERFSLILESASTNQTSMYLCASRNQGQPQHFGDGTRLSIL.

This rearrangement joins TRBV28 to TRBJ1-6; D gene ambiguous. CDR3 size: 14 residues. Germline-derived CDR1 and CDR2 are MDHEN and SYDVKM. V dropped 3 bases and J dropped 9 bases, with 12 bases sitting between them. The CDR3 DNA is TGTGCCAGCAGTTTTGCAGCGGTCAGTTCACCCCTCCACTTT. Its translation: CASSFAAVSSPLHF.

This clonotype was seen only a few times. CDR3 protein: CSAGGTGRHNEQFF. The CDR3 nucleotides are TGCAGTGCCGGAGGGACAGGGCGACACAATGAGCAGTTCTTC. The gene calls are TRBV20-1 and TRBJ2-1; 9 nucleotides agree with TRBD1. V was pared by 6 bases and J by 5 bases, with 8 bases of the junction left unmatched. Germline assignment: CDR1 DFQATT and CDR2 SNEGSKA (reference sequence). CDR3 length: 14 residues.

V and J are TRBV28 and TRBJ2-7, with D maybe TRBD1 (5 bases). In germline, CDR1 is MDHEN, CDR2 SYDVKM. The CDR3 is 13 amino acids. Trimming left V 4 bases short and J 3 bases short, with 10 bases between. The CDR3 here is CASSWAGIYEQYF. The DNA of the CDR3 is TGTGCCAGCAGTTGGGCAGGGATCTACGAGCAGTACTTC.

This clonotype came up a few times. This chain links TRBV6-5 with TRBJ1-1; possibly TRBD1 for D (5 bases). V shed 8 bases and J shed 6 bases, with 19 bases lying between them. The CDR3 covers 14 residues. Germline V lookup: CDR1 MNHEY, CDR2 SVGAGI. In DNA form, the CDR3 reads TGTGCCAGCGCCGACTTTCAGGGTCACCCTGAAGCTTTCTTT. Translated: CASADFQGHPEAFF.

In its sample, this clonotype was seen once. One end of the junction varies from germline; a read error may be responsible. The chain joins TRBV20-1 to TRBJ1-2; D gene unclear. Germline lookup yields CDR1 DFQATT and CDR2 SNEGSKA (reference sequence). CDR3 length: 14 amino acids. As DNA, the CDR3 is TGCAGTACTAGAGCCTCCAGGTTGAACTATGGCTACACCTTC. Protein product: CSTRASRLNYGYTF.

The gene calls are TRBV20-1 and TRBJ1-5; 11 bases are a match to TRBD1. Trimming at V came to 6 bases and at J to 2 bases, leaving 6 bases not matched to a gene. From germline, CDR1 is DFQATT and CDR2 SNEGSKA (reference sequence). There are 15 residues in the CDR3. For the CDR3, the DNA is TGCAGTGCCTGGACAGGGGGCGCGGGCAATCAGCCCCAGCATTTT. It specifies CSAWTGGAGNQPQHF.